The present TCR beta chain was sequenced within a study of cytomegalovirus exposure and HLA in healthy donors. Study observations and caveats: TRBV6-2, TRBV6-3 and some other V segments were unresolvable in 87-base-pair reads. A reported reduction in N-insertions relative to the approximately 640-donor mean was seen in an Asian-associated ancestry cluster in a later analysis. Researchers had no immune exposure information except CMV serostatus available.

V was shortened by 8 bases and J by 6 bases, with 8 bases between the two germline ends. Germline CDR1 reads GTSNPN; CDR2 reads SVGIG (reference sequence). The CDR3 has 10 residues. The sample holds one count of this clone. Its antigen is currently unknown. The PCR employed 60 Vbeta primers together with 13 Jbeta primers. This table comes from immunoSEQ multiplex PCR, and its TCRdb copy is limited to in-frame clones, with some not included. The table has 150,000 to 200,000 clones, about 81% seen once. The sample consisted of PBMCs. The sequence was collected from a middle-aged man in good health and CMV-seronegative. V is TRBV30 and J is TRBJ1-3; no firm D call. CDR3 sequence: CARGLNTIYF. The CDR3 nucleotides are TGTGCCCGCGGATTAAACACCATATATTTT.